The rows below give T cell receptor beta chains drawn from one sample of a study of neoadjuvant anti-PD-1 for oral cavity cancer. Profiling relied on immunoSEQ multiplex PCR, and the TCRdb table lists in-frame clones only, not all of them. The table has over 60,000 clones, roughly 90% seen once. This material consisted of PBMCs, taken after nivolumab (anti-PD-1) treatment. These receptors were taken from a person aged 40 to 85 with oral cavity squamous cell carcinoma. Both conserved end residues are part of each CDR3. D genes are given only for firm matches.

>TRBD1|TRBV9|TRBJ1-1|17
TGTGCCAGCAGCCCCAGGGACAGGCCAGGTTCGAACACTGAAGCTTTCTTT
CASSPRDRPGSNTEAFF
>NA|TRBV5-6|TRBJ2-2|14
TGTGCCAGCAGCTTGGATGAGAACACCGGGGAGCTGTTTTTT
CASSLDENTGELFF
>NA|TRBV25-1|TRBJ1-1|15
TGTGCCAGCAGTGAATATGGGACGGAGAACACTGAAGCTTTCTTT
CASSEYGTENTEAFF
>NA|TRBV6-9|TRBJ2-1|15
TGTGCCAGCAAGAGGGCCGGTAAGGTATACAATGAGCAGTTCTTC
CASKRAGKVYNEQFF
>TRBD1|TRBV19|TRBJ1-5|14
TGTGCCGGCAAAAGGACAGGAGAGAATCAGCCCCAGCATTTT
CAGKRTGENQPQHF
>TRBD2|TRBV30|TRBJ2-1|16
TGTGCCTGGAGTGCCCAACTAGCGGGGGCCTACAATGAGCAGTTCTTC
CAWSAQLAGAYNEQFF
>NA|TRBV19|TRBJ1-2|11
TGTGCCAGTAGTAGACTCTATGGCTACACCTTC
CASSRLYGYTF
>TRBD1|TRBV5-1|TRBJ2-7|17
TGCGCCAGCAGCTTGAGGGGACAGGGGGCGTTCGGCCACGAGCAGTACTTC
CASSLRGQGAFGHEQYF
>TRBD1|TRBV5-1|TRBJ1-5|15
TGCGCCAGCAGCCCGACAGGGCTGAGCAATCAGCCCCAGCATTTT
CASSPTGLSNQPQHF
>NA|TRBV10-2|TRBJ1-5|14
TGCGCCAGCAGTGAGTCGTCTTCCCCACAGCCCCAGCATTTT
CASSESSSPQPQHF